The rows below give T cell receptor beta chains drawn from one sample of a study of blood T cell repertoires in COVID-19. TCRdb keeps only in-frame clones here, not all; method: immunoSEQ multiplex PCR. In the table there are about 100,000 clones, 85% to 90% of which are singletons. Input material: peripheral blood. The receptors here all came from a human donor in a cohort sampled during active COVID-19. Both conserved end residues are part of each CDR3. Fields, in order: CDR3 protein, J gene, V gene, D gene. D genes are given only for firm matches.

CDR3: CASSLRNEQFF; J: TRBJ2-1; V: TRBV13; D: -
CDR3: CASSSSSLFSYNEQFF; J: TRBJ2-1; V: TRBV2; D: -
CDR3: CASSQGDRMIYGYTF; J: TRBJ1-2; V: TRBV3-1/TRBV3-2; D: TRBD1
CDR3: CASSFRLGGPDTQYF; J: TRBJ2-3; V: TRBV5-5; D: -
CDR3: CASKFSGGNTEAFF; J: TRBJ1-1; V: TRBV27; D: -
CDR3: CASSRLTGQGLTEAFF; J: TRBJ1-1; V: TRBV5-1; D: TRBD1
CDR3: CASSLGLAGYNEQFF; J: TRBJ2-1; V: TRBV7-9; D: TRBD2
CDR3: CASSLGQMNTEAFF; J: TRBJ1-1; V: TRBV5-1; D: -
CDR3: CASSEAGYGYTF; J: TRBJ1-2; V: TRBV25-1; D: -
CDR3: CASSPPGLAHYNEQFF; J: TRBJ2-1; V: TRBV25-1; D: TRBD2
CDR3: CASRLAGVSDTQYF; J: TRBJ2-3; V: TRBV28; D: TRBD2
CDR3: CASSPGTWVEQYF; J: TRBJ2-7; V: TRBV7-9; D: -
CDR3: CAWGGGGLSYEQYF; J: TRBJ2-7; V: TRBV30; D: -
CDR3: CASSLRAGGPYEQYF; J: TRBJ2-7; V: TRBV27; D: TRBD1
CDR3: CASSQGQVNQPQHF; J: TRBJ1-5; V: TRBV2; D: TRBD1
CDR3: CASSEGGGLRVNTEAFF; J: TRBJ1-1; V: TRBV2; D: -
CDR3: CASSELARANTGELFF; J: TRBJ2-2; V: TRBV2; D: -
CDR3: CSVTGQAYDSGANVLTF; J: TRBJ2-6; V: TRBV29-1; D: TRBD1
CDR3: CASRNGVFSGNTIYF; J: TRBJ1-3; V: TRBV2; D: -
CDR3: CASRVPGQGRDEQFF; J: TRBJ2-1; V: TRBV27; D: TRBD1
CDR3: CASSLSMPGGALNQPQHF; J: TRBJ1-5; V: TRBV27; D: TRBD1
CDR3: CASSNKITSGETYEQYF; J: TRBJ2-7; V: TRBV18; D: TRBD2
CDR3: CASSPGGRDSYQETQYF; J: TRBJ2-5; V: TRBV5-1; D: TRBD2
CDR3: CASSLAMYEQYF; J: TRBJ2-7; V: TRBV12-3/TRBV12-4; D: -
CDR3: CASLREGAGEQYF; J: TRBJ2-7; V: TRBV2; D: TRBD1
CDR3: CASSQVLLLSYNEQFF; J: TRBJ2-1; V: TRBV14; D: -
CDR3: CASSPSSYEQYF; J: TRBJ2-7; V: TRBV19; D: -
CDR3: CASSSRRQEEAFF; J: TRBJ1-1; V: TRBV7-8; D: -
CDR3: CAWRMTGASYEQYF; J: TRBJ2-7; V: TRBV30; D: TRBD1
CDR3: CASRGVSTDTQYF; J: TRBJ2-3; V: TRBV5-1; D: TRBD2
CDR3: CASSHERAGTEAFF; J: TRBJ1-1; V: TRBV6-5; D: -
CDR3: CASSARTSSGGSYNEQFF; J: TRBJ2-1; V: TRBV7-2; D: TRBD2
CDR3: CASSRNPASGFTTDTQYF; J: TRBJ2-3; V: TRBV4-2; D: TRBD2
CDR3: CAISESREGYNEQFF; J: TRBJ2-1; V: TRBV10-3; D: TRBD2
CDR3: CASSLAPYEQYF; J: TRBJ2-7; V: TRBV7-6; D: -
CDR3: CASASALGQGLVSAFF; J: TRBJ1-1; V: TRBV5-5; D: TRBD1
CDR3: CASNAGMIQNGGYTF; J: TRBJ1-2; V: TRBV28; D: -
CDR3: CASSPDREAFF; J: TRBJ1-1; V: TRBV7-9; D: TRBD1
CDR3: CASSLWASVNYNEQFF; J: TRBJ2-1; V: TRBV28; D: -
CDR3: CASSSPGLAGEQFF; J: TRBJ2-1; V: TRBV7-3; D: -
CDR3: CASSAKGTEIYGYTF; J: TRBJ1-2; V: TRBV28; D: TRBD1
CDR3: CASSPRTKHYNEQFF; J: TRBJ2-1; V: TRBV18; D: -
CDR3: CASSLSWQETGQPQHF; J: TRBJ1-5; V: TRBV28; D: -
CDR3: CASSGTGTSTYNEQFF; J: TRBJ2-1; V: TRBV11-3; D: TRBD2
CDR3: CATIPPGRGTEAFF; J: TRBJ1-1; V: TRBV28; D: -
CDR3: CASSPTGTGNTIYF; J: TRBJ1-3; V: TRBV6-6; D: -
CDR3: CASSLLSWDRLTYEQYF; J: TRBJ2-7; V: TRBV7-9; D: TRBD1
CDR3: CASSQVAGAYEQYF; J: TRBJ2-7; V: TRBV4-1; D: TRBD2
CDR3: CASSPGQGLYYGYTF; J: TRBJ1-2; V: TRBV27; D: TRBD1
CDR3: CASIGTGGFSAWGYTF; J: TRBJ1-2; V: TRBV19; D: TRBD1
CDR3: CASSAGAGYEQYF; J: TRBJ2-7; V: TRBV11-3; D: TRBD2
CDR3: CASSLALGTGGASYEQYF; J: TRBJ2-7; V: TRBV7-9; D: TRBD1
CDR3: CASTPAGKETQYF; J: TRBJ2-5; V: TRBV6-5; D: -
CDR3: CASGSWQGKPYEQYF; J: TRBJ2-7; V: TRBV12-5; D: -
CDR3: CASNSRAGSSYNEQFF; J: TRBJ2-1; V: TRBV5-1; D: -